Following are 19 T cell receptor beta chains from one sample sequenced in a study of T cell repertoires in cytomegalovirus infection. TCRdb reanalysed the reads using MiXCR and keeps one entry per CDR3 protein. The table includes approximately 300,000 distinct CDR3 sequences, about 27% detected once. Antigens for these TCRs are unknown. The sample here was cultured PBMCs, taken from culture after CMV antigen stimulation. These TCRs come from a human donor in good health (CMV status not recorded). Some clones in this sample may be carry-over from other donors' samples.

Ten or more counts support this clonotype. The chain uses TRBV6-5 and TRBJ1-1; possible D gene TRBD1, 6 bases. V was shortened by 0 bases and J by 1 base, with 9 bases between the two germline ends. The germline V gene has CDR1 MNHEY and CDR2 SVGAGI. The CDR3 covers 15 residues. DNA for the CDR3: TGTGCCAGCAGTTACTCGGGGGGACAGAACACTGAAGCTTTCTTT. Its protein is CASSYSGGQNTEAFF.

This clonotype has ten or more counts. The chain links TRBV7-2 to TRBJ1-5, with 11 bases lining up with TRBD1. The V gene's germline CDR1 is SGHTA and CDR2 FQGNSA. The junction had 5 bases not matched to a gene; V was cut back by 5 bases and J by 2 bases. This CDR3 is built from 16 residues. This CDR3 reads CASSHGQGARNQPQHF. As DNA, the CDR3 is TGTGCCAGCAGCCACGGACAGGGGGCACGCAATCAGCCCCAGCATTTT. The entire variable domain, with the rest obtained from reference TRBV7-2 and TRBJ1-5, is as follows: GAGVSQSPSNKVTEKGKDVELRCDPISGHTALYWYRQSLGQGLEFLIYFQGNSAPDKSGLPSDRFSAERTGGSVSTLTIQRTQQEDSAVYLCASSHGQGARNQPQHFGDGTRLSIL.

The table lists this clonotype with a few counts. The chain carries TRBV11-2 and TRBJ2-2; TRBD1 aligns across 10 bases. J was trimmed by 2 bases and V by 7 bases; bases with no gene match: 7. The CDR3 loop spans 16 amino acids. Germline loops: CDR1 SGHAT, CDR2 FQNNGV. The CDR3 nucleotides are TGTGCCAGCATCGGCGGGACAGGGGACAACACCGGGGAGCTGTTTTTT. Amino acid sequence: CASIGGTGDNTGELFF.

The chain is built from TRBV6-1 and TRBJ1-3; TRBD1 might be the D (6 bases). Germline V gene lookup returns CDR1 MNHNS and CDR2 SASEGT. This CDR3 contains 15 residues. Between the trimmed V and J ends, which lost 6 bases and 0 bases, there was a span of 12 bases. The CDR3 sequence is CASRSGTSSGNTIYF. The CDR3, as DNA: TGTGCCAGCAGGTCCGGGACATCCTCTGGAAACACCATATATTTT.

DNA of the CDR3: TGTGCCAGCAGATCCGTCGGAGCGGACCCCACAGATACGCAGTATTTT. Its protein product is CASRSVGADPTDTQYF. This chain links TRBV6-1 with TRBJ2-3; TRBD2 might be the D (5 bases). This CDR3 is 16 amino acids long. The germline gives CDR1 MNHNS, CDR2 SASEGT. With 6 bases removed from V and 2 bases from J, the gap between germline ends came to 18 bases.

This clonotype occurred a few times. The rearrangement links TRBV19 to TRBJ1-1; no clear D gene. Germline CDR1 is LNHDA and CDR2 is SQIVND (reference sequence). The CDR3 is 13 residues long. Trimming shortened V by 5 bases and J by 1 base, and 8 bases separated the two germline ends. The CDR3 DNA is TGTGCCAGTAGTTCCCGACAGAACACTGAAGCTTTCTTT. Encoded protein: CASSSRQNTEAFF.

This chain uses TRBV29-1 with TRBJ2-7, with TRBD2 matching over 10 bases. CDR3 length equals 17 residues. V lost 5 bases to trimming and J lost 3 bases; unmatched junction nucleotides: 16. CDR1 is SQVTM, CDR2 ANQGSEA, per germline. As DNA, the CDR3 is TGCAGCGTTTTCGGAACAGGTCGACTAGCGGGTGGCTACGAGCAGTACTTC. It encodes CSVFGTGRLAGGYEQYF.

The rearrangement uses TRBV6-8 and TRBJ1-1; 7 bases map to TRBD1. The V segment lost 6 bases and the J segment 4 bases; nucleotides outside the gene matches: 11. The CDR3 spans 15 residues. CDR1 is MNHGY and CDR2 is SAAAGT in the germline V gene. CDR3 protein: CASSHPDRAGTEAFF. CDR3 sequence (DNA): TGTGCCAGCAGCCATCCCGACAGGGCGGGCACTGAAGCTTTCTTT.

The chain combines TRBV5-1 with TRBJ2-1, with 7 bases aligning to TRBD2. Germline values: CDR1 SGHRS, CDR2 YFSETQ. V lost 10 bases, J lost 0 bases, and 19 bases stayed unmatched. The CDR3 contains 18 residues. The CDR3 reads CASATPSPSGPSYNEQFF. CDR3 bases: TGCGCCTCCGCAACCCCTTCCCCTAGCGGACCCTCCTACAATGAGCAGTTCTTC.

This chain links TRBV7-8 with TRBJ2-1; 8 positions agree with TRBD2. Losses at the gene ends were 6 bases for V and 4 bases for J; bases not matched to a gene: 17. This CDR3 spans 18 amino acids. Germline assignment: CDR1 SGHVS and CDR2 FQNEAQ. CDR3 coding DNA: TGTGCCAGCAGTCCTCGGGGCTTTGGCGGGGGGCCTTACAATGAGCAGTTCTTC. Its protein product is CASSPRGFGGGPYNEQFF. The full variable domain, completed using reference TRBV7-8 and TRBJ2-1, is GAGVSQSPRYKVAKRGQDVALRCDPISGHVSLFWYQQALGQGPEFLTYFQNEAQLDKSGLPSDRFFAERPEGSVSTLKIQRTQQEDSAVYLCASSPRGFGGGPYNEQFFGPGTRLTVL.

J is TRBJ2-7 and V is TRBV2; 7 nucleotides match TRBD1. The CDR3 length is 14 residues. V trimming: 3 bases; J trimming: 1 base; junction bases outside the gene matches: 3. CDR1 and CDR2 (germline): SNHLY, FYNNEI. CDR3 in amino acids: CASSERTGSYEQYF. As DNA, the CDR3 is TGTGCCAGCAGTGAGCGGACAGGATCCTACGAGCAGTACTTC.

This clonotype was picked up many times. The chain recombines TRBV7-3 with TRBJ2-3; 10 nucleotides agree with TRBD1. The V gene end was trimmed by 1 base and the J gene end by 3 bases; junction bases not matched to a gene: 7. Germline CDR1 and CDR2: SGHTA and FQGTGA. The CDR3 consists of 17 residues. As DNA, the CDR3 is TGTGCCAGCAGCTTAAAAGGAGACAGGGGGCTAACAGATACGCAGTATTTT. This encodes CASSLKGDRGLTDTQYF.

The chain couples TRBV9 to TRBJ1-5, with no clear D. V was cut by 2 bases and J by 0 bases, with 6 bases left in between. This CDR3 has 14 residues. Looked up from germline, CDR1 is SGDLS and CDR2 is YYNGEE. In DNA, the CDR3 is TGTGCCAGCAGCGTGGCAGGTAGCAATCAGCCCCAGCATTTT. Protein sequence: CASSVAGSNQPQHF. Together with reference TRBV9 and TRBJ1-5, the CDR3 gives the full variable domain: DSGVTQTPKHLITATGQRVTLRCSPRSGDLSVYWYQQSLDQGLQFLIQYYNGEERAKGNILERFSAQQFPDLHSELNLSSLELGDSALYFCASSVAGSNQPQHFGDGTRLSIL.

This sequence joins TRBV12-3 or TRBV12-4 and TRBJ2-7; 10 bases fit TRBD1. The CDR3 consists of 15 residues. V was clipped by 5 bases and J by 3 bases; unmatched bases: 7. CDR3 sequence: CASSAGTGVFYEQYF. The DNA of the CDR3 is TGTGCCAGCAGTGCCGGGACAGGGGTTTTCTACGAGCAGTACTTC.

This sequence joins TRBV11-1 and TRBJ2-1, with TRBD2 matching over 13 bases. The ends lost 5 bases at V and 7 bases at J; junction bases unmatched: 8. This CDR3 region has 16 residues. CDR1 and CDR2 (germline): SGHAT, FQDESV (reference sequence). CDR3 protein: CASSPALAGGRNEQFF. CDR3 coding DNA: TGTGCCAGCAGCCCAGCACTAGCGGGAGGGAGGAATGAGCAGTTCTTC.

The chain couples TRBV4-1 to TRBJ2-7, with 10 nucleotides matching TRBD2. The CDR3 length is 17 residues. The germline CDR1 and CDR2 sequences are MGHRA and YSYEKL. Unmatched junction bases numbered 11, after V lost 0 bases and J lost 6 bases. Written as DNA, the CDR3 is TGCGCCAGCAGCCAAGATAGAACTAGCGGGAAAAGGAGCGAGCAGTACTTC. Protein sequence: CASSQDRTSGKRSEQYF.

The chain employs TRBV10-3 and TRBJ2-7; no clear D gene. In germline, CDR1 is ENHRY, CDR2 SYGVKD. The ends were cut back, 0 bases at V and 5 bases at J, with 8 bases in the middle. This CDR3 has 13 residues. This CDR3 reads CAISESVDDEQYF. CDR3 bases: TGTGCCATCAGTGAGTCCGTAGACGACGAGCAGTACTTC.

In this sample, this clonotype turned up many times. V is TRBV7-2 and J is TRBJ1-1, with D unresolved. Per germline, CDR1 SGHTA and CDR2 FQGNSA. Trimming took off 5 bases at V and 1 base at J, with 8 bases between the two ends. This CDR3 comprises 13 residues. Here the CDR3 reads CASSNRPNTEAFF. DNA for the CDR3: TGTGCCAGCAGCAACAGACCGAACACTGAAGCTTTCTTT. Supplemented by reference TRBV7-2 and TRBJ1-1, the full variable domain reads GAGVSQSPSNKVTEKGKDVELRCDPISGHTALYWYRQSLGQGLEFLIYFQGNSAPDKSGLPSDRFSAERTGGSVSTLTIQRTQQEDSAVYLCASSNRPNTEAFFGQGTRLTVV.

This clonotype occurred many times. The V gene is TRBV7-2, the J gene TRBJ2-5, with D possibly being TRBD2 (5 bases). V lost 5 bases to trimming and J lost 5 bases, with 12 bases between them. The CDR3 contains 13 residues. CDR1 is SGHTA and CDR2 is FQGNSA in the germline V gene. CDR3 sequence reads: CASSTSSSETQYF. The CDR3 DNA sequence: TGTGCCAGCAGCACCTCTAGCTCTGAGACCCAGTACTTC.